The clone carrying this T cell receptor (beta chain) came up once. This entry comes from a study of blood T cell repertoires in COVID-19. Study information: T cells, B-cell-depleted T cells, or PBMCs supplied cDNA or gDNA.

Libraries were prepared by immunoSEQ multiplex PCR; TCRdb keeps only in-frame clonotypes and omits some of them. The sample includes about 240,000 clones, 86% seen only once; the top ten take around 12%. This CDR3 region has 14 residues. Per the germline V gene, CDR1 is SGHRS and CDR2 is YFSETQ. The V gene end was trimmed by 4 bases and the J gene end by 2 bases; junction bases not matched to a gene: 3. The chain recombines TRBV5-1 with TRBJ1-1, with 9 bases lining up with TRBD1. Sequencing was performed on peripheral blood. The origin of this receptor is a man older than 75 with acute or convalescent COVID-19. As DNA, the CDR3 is TGCGCCAGCAGCAGGGGACAGGGAAACACTGAAGCTTTCTTT. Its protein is CASSRGQGNTEAFF.